Below are 22 T cell receptor beta chains sequenced from a single sample in a study of T cell repertoires in cytomegalovirus infection. TCRdb itself ran the reads through MiXCR, one entry per CDR3 protein. This table has approximately 70,000 distinct CDR3 sequences, 4% appearing once. The specimen sequenced was PBMCs. Receptor source: a human donor in good health (CMV status not recorded). Some clones in this sample may be carry-over from other donors' samples.

This clonotype was detected many times. V gene TRBV7-2 combines with J gene TRBJ1-5; 9 nucleotides match TRBD1. The CDR3 spans 14 residues. Trimming removed 6 bases from V and 6 bases from J; junction bases left unmatched: 6. Germline V lookup: CDR1 SGHTA, CDR2 FQGNSA. CDR3 sequence (DNA): TGTGCCAGCAGAACCGGGACAGGGATTCAGCCCCAGCATTTT. As protein: CASRTGTGIQPQHF.

This clonotype was counted ten times or more. The V and J genes are TRBV7-9 and TRBJ1-2; D gene uncertain. Germline V gene lookup returns CDR1 SEHNR and CDR2 FQNEAQ (reference sequence). Trimming took 3 bases from V and 7 from J, leaving 6 bases between them. The CDR3 spans 11 residues. Here the CDR3 DNA reads TGTGCCAGCAGCTTCCAGGTTGGCTACACCTTC. It yields the protein CASSFQVGYTF. The whole variable domain, remainder taken from reference TRBV7-9 and TRBJ1-2, is DTGVSQNPRHKITKRGQNVTFRCDPISEHNRLYWYRQTLGQGPEFLTYFQNEAQLEKSRLLSDRFSAERPKGSFSTLEIQRTEQGDSAMYLCASSFQVGYTFGSGTRLTVV.

The table lists this clonotype with many counts. The chain carries TRBV7-8 and TRBJ1-5; 9 bases are a match to TRBD1. The trim removed 1 base at V and 7 bases at J, leaving 5 bases unmatched. This CDR3 contains 15 residues. Germline-derived CDR1 and CDR2 are SGHVS and FQNEAQ. For the CDR3, the DNA is TGTGCCAGCAGCTTAGAAGGGACAGGGAACCAGCCCCAGCATTTT. Residues: CASSLEGTGNQPQHF.

This clonotype was counted ten times or more. The J gene is TRBJ2-3, the V gene TRBV7-2; D remains ambiguous. Germline V gives CDR1 SGHTA, CDR2 FQGNSA. This CDR3 has 17 amino acids. V lost 2 bases, J lost 5 bases, and 20 bases lay in between. The CDR3 sequence is CASSLLGYSFTGDTQYF. The CDR3, as DNA: TGTGCCAGCAGCTTACTAGGATACAGCTTTACTGGAGATACGCAGTATTTT. The full variable domain, rest sourced from reference TRBV7-2 and TRBJ2-3, is GAGVSQSPSNKVTEKGKDVELRCDPISGHTALYWYRQSLGQGLEFLIYFQGNSAPDKSGLPSDRFSAERTGGSVSTLTIQRTQQEDSAVYLCASSLLGYSFTGDTQYFGPGTRLTVL.

This clonotype was recorded at least ten times. The V and J genes are TRBV7-2 and TRBJ2-3; D possibly uses TRBD1 or TRBD2 (6 bases each). This CDR3 is built from 12 residues. V dropped 6 bases and J dropped 5 bases, with 9 bases sitting between them. Looked up from germline, CDR1 is SGHTA and CDR2 is FQGNSA. The CDR3 region is CASREGGDTQYF. CDR3 DNA: TGTGCCAGCAGAGAGGGGGGAGATACGCAGTATTTT.

This clonotype was counted at least ten times. V usage is TRBV7-6 and J usage is TRBJ1-1; the D gene is possibly TRBD1 (6 bases). This CDR3 contains 14 residues. Trimming cost V 1 base and J 12 bases, with 18 bases left between them. CDR1 and CDR2 from the germline V gene are SGHVS and FNYEAQ. The CDR3 spells CASSLEPLRGSSFF. In nucleotides, the CDR3 is TGTGCCAGCAGCTTAGAACCCCTCAGGGGTTCGTCTTTCTTT.

At least ten counts were recorded for this clonotype. The chain is built from TRBV7-2 and TRBJ2-7, with D possibly TRBD2 on 6 matching bases. The CDR3 runs to 13 residues. Deletions cut 2 bases from V and 5 bases from J, with 10 bases between. Germline lookup yields CDR1 SGHTA and CDR2 FQGNSA. As DNA, the CDR3 is TGTGCCAGCAGCTTACCTAGCGTGGACGAGCAGTACTTC. Its translation is CASSLPSVDEQYF. Full variable domain (outside the CDR3, taken from reference TRBV7-2 and TRBJ2-7): GAGVSQSPSNKVTEKGKDVELRCDPISGHTALYWYRQSLGQGLEFLIYFQGNSAPDKSGLPSDRFSAERTGGSVSTLTIQRTQQEDSAVYLCASSLPSVDEQYFGPGTRLTVT.

This clonotype was observed many times. The chain combines TRBV28 with TRBJ1-6, with D possibly being TRBD1 (5 bases). Trimming took off 7 bases at V and 11 bases at J, with 18 bases between the two ends. The germline gives CDR1 MDHEN, CDR2 SYDVKM. The CDR3 runs to 14 residues. CDR3 loop: CASIPGQGGTPLHF. DNA for the CDR3: TGTGCCAGCATCCCTGGGCAGGGAGGGACACCCCTCCACTTT.

This clonotype has at least ten counts. The chain is built from TRBV7-2 and TRBJ2-3, with 8 bases fitting TRBD2. Per germline, CDR1 SGHTA and CDR2 FQGNSA. The CDR3 is made up of 17 amino acids. The junction had 9 bases not matched to a gene; V was cut back by 3 bases and J by 1 base. The CDR3 spells CASSFSGGAVGTDTQYF. CDR3 nucleotide sequence: TGTGCCAGCAGCTTTTCCGGGGGGGCCGTTGGCACAGATACGCAGTATTTT.

This clonotype was seen ten or more times. V gene TRBV7-8 combines with J gene TRBJ2-5; D is tentatively TRBD1 or TRBD2 (5 bases each). The germline gives CDR1 SGHVS, CDR2 FQNEAQ. Between the trimmed V and J ends, which lost 5 bases and 3 bases, there was a span of 10 bases. The length of the CDR3 is 13 residues. The CDR3, as DNA: TGTGCCAGCAGCCGGGGACCAAAAGAGACCCAGTACTTC. This sequence encodes CASSRGPKETQYF.

This clonotype was observed many times. The rearrangement links TRBV6-2 or TRBV6-3 to TRBJ2-1; a weak D match, TRBD2 (5 bases). The CDR3 totals 12 residues. The V end was cut by 7 bases, the J end by 5 bases, with 9 bases between. The V gene's germline CDR1 is MNHEY and CDR2 SVGEGT. CDR3 sequence reads: CASTGLHNEQFF. For the CDR3, the DNA is TGTGCCAGCACCGGACTGCACAATGAGCAGTTCTTC.

This clonotype was picked up many times. V and J are TRBV7-8 and TRBJ2-2, with 9 bases identical to TRBD2. V lost 8 bases to trimming and J lost 5 bases; unmatched junction nucleotides: 3. Looked up from germline, CDR1 is SGHVS and CDR2 is FQNEAQ. CDR3 length: 13 residues. The CDR3 spells CASGGGGTGELFF. The DNA for the CDR3 is TGTGCCAGCGGCGGGGGGGGGACCGGGGAGCTGTTTTTT.

This clonotype was seen repeatedly, ten times or more. The chain is built from TRBV12-3 or TRBV12-4 and TRBJ2-1, with unresolved D. The CDR3 has 15 amino acids. Trimming took 5 bases from V and 5 from J, leaving 16 bases between them. CDR3 sequence reads: CASSHQPGPNNEQFF. CDR3 sequence (DNA): TGTGCCAGCAGTCATCAGCCGGGCCCCAACAATGAGCAGTTCTTC.

This clonotype was observed many times. For the CDR3, the DNA is TGTGCCAGCAGTCGAGGACTAGCGGGAGGATCGGTCGAGCAGTACTTC. The encoded protein is CASSRGLAGGSVEQYF. The V and J genes are TRBV4-2 and TRBJ2-7, with 14 bases fitting TRBD2. The CDR3 sequence is 16 residues long. V was clipped by 6 bases and J by 6 bases; unmatched bases: 10. CDR1 LGHNA and CDR2 YNFKEQ come from the germline V gene.

This clonotype was seen at least ten times. The chain employs TRBV7-2 and TRBJ2-5; D gene ambiguous. In germline, CDR1 is SGHTA, CDR2 FQGNSA. V lost 0 bases and J 2 bases, leaving 4 bases between the germline ends. This CDR3 has 13 amino acids. In DNA form, the CDR3 reads TGTGCCAGCAGCTTAGCCCAGCAAGAGACCCAGTACTTC. Translation gives CASSLAQQETQYF.

This clonotype came up many times. This chain links TRBV7-2 with TRBJ2-7; 8 nucleotides match TRBD1. CDR1 is SGHTA and CDR2 is FQGNSA in the germline V gene. This CDR3 contains 15 residues. Trimming at V came to 3 bases and at J to 0 bases, leaving 4 bases not matched to a gene. The CDR3 DNA is TGTGCCAGCAGCTTCGGACAGGGCTACTCCTACGAGCAGTACTTC. Protein: CASSFGQGYSYEQYF.

At least ten counts were recorded for this clonotype. The V call is TRBV7-2, the J call TRBJ2-1; tentatively, D is TRBD2 (5 bases). V lost 4 bases to trimming and J lost 8 bases, with 12 bases between them. The CDR3 runs 13 residues. CDR1 is SGHTA, CDR2 FQGNSA, per germline. CDR3 amino acids: CASSSARGDEQFF. For the CDR3, the DNA is TGTGCCAGCAGCTCCGCCCGGGGAGATGAGCAGTTCTTC.

This clonotype was seen ten or more times. The chain recombines TRBV7-2 with TRBJ2-7; D uncertain. With 2 bases removed from V and 2 bases from J, the gap between germline ends came to 13 bases. This CDR3 contains 15 residues. CDR1 is SGHTA, CDR2 FQGNSA, per germline. The CDR3, as DNA: TGTGCCAGCAGCTTATCGCTCGTCCCCACCTACGAGCAGTACTTC. Amino acids: CASSLSLVPTYEQYF.

This clonotype was counted ten times or more. The chain employs TRBV7-2 and TRBJ2-3; 15 bases agree with TRBD2. V gave up 5 bases and J gave up 2 bases; unmatched junction bases: 11. This CDR3 spans 19 amino acids. Germline V gene data show CDR1 as SGHTA and CDR2 as FQGNSA. Here the CDR3 reads CASSTLTGLAGGNTDTQYF. The CDR3 DNA follows: TGTGCCAGCAGCACCCTAACGGGACTAGCGGGAGGAAACACAGATACGCAGTATTTT. The variable domain in full, completed from reference TRBV7-2 and TRBJ2-3, reads GAGVSQSPSNKVTEKGKDVELRCDPISGHTALYWYRQSLGQGLEFLIYFQGNSAPDKSGLPSDRFSAERTGGSVSTLTIQRTQQEDSAVYLCASSTLTGLAGGNTDTQYFGPGTRLTVL.

This clonotype appeared many times. The chain has TRBV7-2 and TRBJ1-5, with D maybe TRBD1 (6 bases). The V end was cut by 1 base, the J end by 4 bases, with 11 bases between. The V gene's germline CDR1 is SGHTA and CDR2 FQGNSA. CDR3 size: 15 residues. CDR3 protein: CASSLEWGANQPQHF. DNA of the CDR3: TGTGCCAGCAGCTTAGAGTGGGGGGCGAATCAGCCCCAGCATTTT.

This clonotype was counted ten times or more. The rearrangement links TRBV7-2 to TRBJ2-1, with 9 bases identical to TRBD2. Germline values: CDR1 SGHTA, CDR2 FQGNSA. The V and J ends lost 3 bases and 7 bases, in that order; junction bases with no gene match: 7. The CDR3 consists of 15 residues. The DNA for the CDR3 is TGTGCCAGCAGCTTTAGCGGGAGACACGGGAATGAGCAGTTCTTC. Its protein is CASSFSGRHGNEQFF.

Ten or more counts support this clonotype. The chain links TRBV7-2 to TRBJ1-4, with 9 bases fitting TRBD1. The trim removed 5 bases at V and 10 bases at J, leaving 11 bases unmatched. The CDR3 loop spans 15 amino acids. Looked up from germline, CDR1 is SGHTA and CDR2 is FQGNSA. The CDR3 region has the DNA TGTGCCAGCAGCCAGGACAGGGGCGGAAGTGGAAAACTGTTTTTT. Encoded protein: CASSQDRGGSGKLFF.